A single sample gave rise to the 7 T cell receptor beta chains below, sequenced in a study of early T cells in non-severe SARS-CoV-2 infection. MiXCR was run by TCRdb on the 5' RACE reads, yielding one entry per CDR3 protein. The sample contains 50,000 to 75,000 distinct CDR3 sequences, 5.9% of which appear only once. The sample consisted of whole blood, taken at baseline. The receptors derive from an adult who was a healthcare worker with PCR-confirmed SARS-CoV-2 infection or an uninfected control (not recorded which).

This clonotype was picked up many times. The chain employs TRBV27 and TRBJ2-1; D is undetermined. V dropped 5 bases and J dropped 0 bases, with 14 bases sitting between them. Germline CDR1 and CDR2: MNHEY and SMNVEV (reference sequence). CDR3 length: 16 residues. CDR3 nucleotide sequence: TGTGCCAGCAGTCTACTCCGGACCCGCTCCTACAATGAGCAGTTCTTC. Translated: CASSLLRTRSYNEQFF.

This clonotype was found many times. The genes are TRBV6-6 and TRBJ1-1; D is uncertain. Trimming stripped 3 bases from V and 5 bases from J, with 13 bases between. The V gene's germline CDR1 is MNHNY and CDR2 SVGAGI (reference sequence). CDR3 length: 14 amino acids. CDR3 DNA: TGTGCCAGCAGTTATGGTCAACAGAGGACTGAAGCTTTCTTT. Protein product: CASSYGQQRTEAFF.

This clonotype was found many times. The CDR3 nucleotides are TGTGCCAGCAGCCCTCGGGGGTCCTACGAGCAGTACTTC. Translating gives CASSPRGSYEQYF. This chain uses TRBV7-8 with TRBJ2-7; TRBD2 is a possible D gene (6 bases). The length of the CDR3 is 13 residues. V lost 5 bases and J 1 base, leaving 9 bases between the germline ends. In germline, CDR1 is SGHVS, CDR2 FQNEAQ.

V is TRBV28 and J is TRBJ2-7; 12 bases align to TRBD2. V shed 5 bases and J 4 bases; nucleotides not matched to a gene: 6. CDR1 and CDR2 (germline): MDHEN, SYDVKM. CDR3 length: 15 amino acids. The CDR3 DNA is TGTGCCAGCAGTACCGGGACTAGCGGGCTTTACGAGCAGTACTTC. Protein sequence: CASSTGTSGLYEQYF.

The chain has TRBV2 and TRBJ2-7; 11 bases fit TRBD1. The ends lost 8 bases at V and 6 bases at J; junction bases unmatched: 9. CDR1 is SNHLY, CDR2 FYNNEI, per germline. The CDR3 runs 14 residues. The CDR3 DNA reads TGTGCCAGCGGAGCTGGGACAGGGGGTTTCGAGCAGTACTTC. Amino acid sequence: CASGAGTGGFEQYF.

This clonotype was seen repeatedly, ten times or more. The chain carries TRBV29-1 and TRBJ1-2; 8 bases map to TRBD1. The CDR3 spans 13 residues. Unmatched junction bases numbered 6, after V lost 7 bases and J lost 2 bases. CDR1 and CDR2 (germline): SQVTM, ANQGSEA. CDR3 sequence (DNA): TGCAGCGACAGGACAGGGCCAAACTATGGCTACACCTTC. Translation gives CSDRTGPNYGYTF.

This clonotype was detected ten times or more. V usage is TRBV7-6 and J usage is TRBJ2-1; no firm D call. Trimming took 2 bases from V and 9 from J, leaving 11 bases between them. Germline V gene data show CDR1 as SGHVS and CDR2 as FNYEAQ. This CDR3 spans 13 amino acids. The CDR3 region has the DNA TGTGCCAGCAGCTTATTTGAGGAGTCTGAGCAGTTCTTC. Protein: CASSLFEESEQFF.